These 31 T cell receptor beta chains were sequenced from one sample in a study of T cells in women clearing cervical HPV infection. The data were produced by immunoSEQ multiplex PCR, yet TCRdb's version contains in-frame clones alone and is incomplete. Seen in this sample are fewer than 25,000 clones; the ten most common clones hold 4% to 6%. Sequencing was carried out using blood buffy coat. These receptor sequences come from a woman aged 18 to 75 with a cervical HPV16 infection that either progressed to CIN3+ or cleared (not recorded which).

As regards this clone: Read coverage stops 3 residues before the CDR3 terminus; the germline J gene supplies the remainder. The chain has TRBV6-1 and TRBJ1-3, with D hard to call. The CDR3 has 14 residues. CDR1 MNHNS and CDR2 SASEGT come from the germline V gene. Trimming removed 2 bases from V and 3 bases from J, with 8 bases in between. CDR3 region: CASSELAGGNTIYF. The CDR3 DNA, read in part, is TGTGCCAGCAGTGAACTAGCAGGTGGAAACACC.

Details on this clone: The read stops 3 residues short of the end of the CDR3; the missing end is completed from the germline J gene. The chain combines TRBV7-3 with TRBJ1-4; D may be TRBD1 (5 bases). The ends were cut back, 5 bases at V and 4 bases at J, with 8 bases in the middle. This CDR3 has 13 amino acids. Germline V gene lookup returns CDR1 SGHTA and CDR2 FQGTGA. Incomplete CDR3 DNA: TGTGCCAGCAGCCGGGGGTATAATGAAAAA. Translating gives CASSRGYNEK. The full CDR3 protein reads CASSRGYNEKLFF. Variable domain in full (rest from reference TRBV7-3 and TRBJ1-4): GAGVSQTPSNKVTEKGKYVELRCDPISGHTALYWYRQSLGQGPEFLIYFQGTGAADDSGLPNDRFFAVRPEGSVSTLKIQRTERGDSAVYLCASSRGYNEKLFFGSGTQLSVL.

For this clone: The read falls 3 residues short of the CDR3 end, and the missing part is taken from the germline J gene. This chain connects TRBV25-1 to TRBJ2-1, with 7 bases fitting TRBD2. CDR3 length: 14 amino acids. Losses at the gene ends were 4 bases for V and 6 bases for J; bases not matched to a gene: 6. CDR1 is MGHDK and CDR2 is SYGVNS in the germline V gene. CDR3 loop: CASSVQREVNEQFF. The part of the CDR3 DNA that was read is TGTGCCAGCAGTGTTCAGCGGGAAGTCAATGAG.

Concerning this clone: The observed sequence ends 3 residues before the CDR3 terminus, with the missing tail filled in from the germline J gene. The chain recombines TRBV6-2 or TRBV6-3 with TRBJ2-1; D is perhaps TRBD1 (6 bases). Germline lookup yields CDR1 MNHEY and CDR2 SVGEGT. V lost 3 bases, J lost 3 bases, and 18 bases lay in between. The CDR3 covers 17 residues. CDR3 residues: CASSYLTGTIFYNEQFF. CDR3 bases read: TGTGCCAGCAGTTATTTAACCGGGACAATTTTCTACAATGAG.

The CDR3 spells CASSLVALGGLYTF. The covered CDR3 bases are TGTGCCAGCAGCTTAGTCGCTTTAGGCGGGCTC. The chain couples TRBV7-9 to TRBJ1-2; D is unclear. The CDR3 end lies 3 residues beyond the end of the read and is filled in from the germline J gene. CDR3 length equals 14 residues. Germline V gives CDR1 SEHNR, CDR2 FQNEAQ (reference sequence). Based on the CDR3 plus reference TRBV7-9 and TRBJ1-2, the full variable domain is DTGVSQNPRHKITKRGQNVTFRCDPISEHNRLYWYRQTLGQGPEFLTYFQNEAQLEKSRLLSDRFSAERPKGSFSTLEIQRTEQGDSAMYLCASSLVALGGLYTFGSGTRLTVV.

Judged by frequency, this clone is medium-sized (0.01 to 0.1%). The CDR3 is cut off 3 residues early in the read; its end comes from the germline J gene. The rearrangement links TRBV19 to TRBJ2-4; TRBD1 might be the D (6 bases). This CDR3 contains 17 residues. V shed 5 bases and J shed 0 bases, with 17 bases lying between them. Germline values: CDR1 LNHDA, CDR2 SQIVND (reference sequence). CDR3 protein: CASSVGTTNLAKNIQYF. CDR3 DNA, as far as it was read: TGTGCCAGTAGTGTCGGGACAACAAACCTAGCCAAAAACATT.

CDR3 DNA, as far as it was read: TGCGCCAGCAGCCAAGAACCCGGACAGGGGAGGAATGAAAAA. This translates into CASSQEPGQGRNEK. The whole CDR3 sequence reads CASSQEPGQGRNEKLFF. This chain uses TRBV4-1 with TRBJ1-4, with 9 positions matching TRBD1. Coverage ceases 3 residues before the CDR3 finishes, and the germline J gene fills in the end. V was clipped by 0 bases and J by 5 bases; unmatched bases: 7. The CDR3 is 17 amino acids. CDR1 and CDR2 (germline): MGHRA, YSYEKL.

For this clone: The CDR3 end is not reached by the read, which stops 3 residues before it; the germline J gene fills it in. The genes are TRBV11-2 and TRBJ2-1, with D maybe TRBD1 (5 bases). Per germline, CDR1 SGHAT and CDR2 FQNNGV. With 2 bases removed from V and 0 bases from J, the gap between germline ends came to 8 bases. The CDR3 loop spans 15 amino acids. The CDR3 spells CASSLTGRSYNEQFF. Incomplete CDR3 DNA: TGTGCCAGCAGCTTAACAGGCCGCTCCTACAATGAG.

For this clone: The CDR3 extends 3 residues past the end of the read, so its final part is completed from the germline J gene. This chain links TRBV12-3 or TRBV12-4 with TRBJ2-7, with 8 bases lining up with TRBD2. The CDR3 spans 16 residues. Unmatched junction bases numbered 15, after V lost 5 bases and J lost 6 bases. The part of the CDR3 DNA that was read is TGTGCCAGCAGTCCCGGCCCGGGGGGGCGGACTACCGAG. Amino acid sequence: CASSPGPGGRTTE. The CDR3, in full, reads CASSPGPGGRTTEQYF.

Concerning this clone itself: Coverage ceases 3 residues before the CDR3 finishes, and the germline J gene fills in the end. The chain uses TRBV20-1 and TRBJ1-6; D uncertain. V lost 4 bases to trimming and J lost 0 bases, with 10 bases between them. The CDR3 runs 15 residues. Germline-derived CDR1 and CDR2 are DFQATT and SNEGSKA (reference sequence). Partial CDR3 DNA: TGCAGTGCTAATTGGCGGAGCTCCTATAATTCACCC. It translates to CSANWRSSYNSP. The entire CDR3 protein reads CSANWRSSYNSPLHF.

CDR3 loop: CASSSGLATLEQYF. CDR3 DNA, as far as it was read: TGCGCCAGCAGCAGCGGACTAGCGACCCTCGAG. This chain joins TRBV10-1 and TRBJ2-7, with 9 bases fitting TRBD2. The observed sequence ends 3 residues before the CDR3 terminus, with the missing tail filled in from the germline J gene. The length of the CDR3 is 14 residues. With V trimmed by 6 bases and J by 6 bases, 9 bases remained unmatched. Per germline, CDR1 WNHNN and CDR2 SYGVQD (reference sequence).

Comments on this clone: The missing CDR3 end, 3 residues past where the read stops, is filled in from the germline J gene. The genes are TRBV30 and TRBJ1-1; 7 positions agree with TRBD1. In germline, CDR1 is GTSNPN, CDR2 SVGIG (reference sequence). The length of the CDR3 is 13 residues. J gave up 1 base and V 4 bases, and 3 bases lay outside the gene matches. Partial CDR3 DNA: TGTGCCTGGAAGGGACAGACGAACACTGAA. As protein: CAWKGQTNTE. The whole CDR3 region reads CAWKGQTNTEAFF.

Points on this clone: The missing CDR3 end, 3 residues past where the read stops, is filled in from the germline J gene. The V gene is TRBV2, the J gene TRBJ1-1; 7 positions match TRBD1. V shed 6 bases and J 5 bases; nucleotides not matched to a gene: 9. Germline V gene data show CDR1 as SNHLY and CDR2 as FYNNEI. CDR3 size: 14 residues. The CDR3 spells CASRPTGSETEAFF. CDR3 DNA (partial): TGTGCCAGCAGACCGACAGGGAGTGAGACTGAA.

About this clone itself: The CDR3 end is not reached by the read, which stops 3 residues before it; the germline J gene fills it in. The V call is TRBV4-2, the J call TRBJ2-5; TRBD2 matches at 7 bases. The CDR3 is 15 amino acids. Unmatched junction bases numbered 12, after V lost 6 bases and J lost 5 bases. Germline V gene sequence: CDR1 LGHNA, CDR2 YNFKEQ. Incomplete CDR3 DNA: TGTGCCAGCAGTCGGGCGGGGGTCCCAGGGGAGACC. Protein sequence: CASSRAGVPGET. In full, the CDR3 is CASSRAGVPGETQYF.

Note on this clone: The CDR3 end is not reached by the read, which stops 3 residues before it; the germline J gene fills it in. The rearrangement joins TRBV9 to TRBJ1-4, with 9 bases lining up with TRBD1. Unmatched junction bases numbered 2, after V lost 3 bases and J lost 5 bases. The CDR3 runs 14 residues. Germline V gives CDR1 SGDLS, CDR2 YYNGEE. CDR3 sequence: CASSGGTGNEKLFF. The covered CDR3 bases are TGTGCCAGCAGCGGGGGGACAGGGAATGAAAAA.

About this clone itself: Read sequence stops 3 residues before the CDR3 end, and the germline J gene provides the missing end. This chain connects TRBV5-6 to TRBJ2-3, with 8 bases aligning to TRBD2. The CDR3 runs to 14 residues. The germline gives CDR1 SGHDT, CDR2 YYEEEE. Partial CDR3 DNA: TGTGCCAGCACCCGGGGGGGCGGCAATCAGCCG. Residues: CASTRGGGNQP. The whole CDR3 reads CASTRGGGNQPQYF.

Turning to this clone: From the germline J gene comes the end of the CDR3, since the read stops 3 residues before it. The chain couples TRBV19 to TRBJ1-4; 8 bases map to TRBD1. The V gene's germline CDR1 is LNHDA and CDR2 SQIVND (reference sequence). CDR3 length equals 16 residues. The CDR3 reads CASSIPQGVDSSPLFF. The CDR3 DNA, read in part, is TGTGCCAGTAGTATACCACAGGGGGTTGATAGTTCACCA. The full variable domain, rest sourced from reference TRBV19 and TRBJ1-4, is DGGITQSPKYLFRKEGQNVTLSCEQNLNHDAMYWYRQDPGQGLRLIYYSQIVNDFQKGDIAEGYSVSREKKESFPLTVTSAQKNPTAFYLCASSIPQGVDSSPLFFGSGTQLSVL.

With regard to this clone: Read data end 3 residues before the CDR3 end; the end is taken from the germline J gene. The rearrangement joins TRBV11-2 to TRBJ2-7; 9 positions agree with TRBD1. V lost 6 bases, J lost 3 bases, and 9 bases stayed unmatched. Germline-derived CDR1 and CDR2 are SGHAT and FQNNGV. The CDR3 runs 15 residues. The CDR3 reads CASRQIGDRDYEQYF. CDR3 bases read: TGTGCCAGCAGGCAAATAGGGGACAGGGACTACGAG.

Concerning this clone itself: The read halts 3 residues ahead of the CDR3 end, with the missing end drawn from the germline J gene. The chain has TRBV20-1 and TRBJ1-2; D might be TRBD1 (5 bases). CDR3 length: 12 amino acids. Trimming left V 5 bases short and J 6 bases short, with 13 bases between. In germline, CDR1 is DFQATT, CDR2 SNEGSKA (reference sequence). CDR3 DNA (partial): TGCAGTGCTCAGGGAAACGCGGATGGC. Protein: CSAQGNADG. The whole CDR3 sequence reads CSAQGNADGYTF.

Note on this clone: Read sequence stops 3 residues before the CDR3 end, and the germline J gene provides the missing end. The rearrangement links TRBV5-6 to TRBJ1-1; D unresolved. This CDR3 contains 13 residues. From germline, CDR1 is SGHDT and CDR2 YYEEEE. The CDR3 reads CASSLFNTAKAFF. The sequenced part of the CDR3 DNA is TGTGCCAGCAGCTTGTTTAATACTGCGAAA.

Concerning this clone itself: The read finishes 3 residues shy of the CDR3 end, and the germline J gene is used to complete it. This chain uses TRBV2 with TRBJ1-2; weak D call: TRBD1 (5 bases). CDR3 length: 15 amino acids. Per germline, CDR1 SNHLY and CDR2 FYNNEI. The CDR3 loop reads CASTRLAGGAYDYTF. The covered CDR3 bases are TGTGCCAGCACACGCCTAGCGGGAGGGGCCTACGAC.

The DNA read from the CDR3 is TGTGCCAGCACTAGCGACAACACAGATACG. Protein product: CASTSDNTDT. The CDR3, in full, reads CASTSDNTDTQYF. V and J are TRBV6-2 or TRBV6-3 and TRBJ2-3; D is possibly TRBD2 (6 bases). The observed sequence ends 3 residues before the CDR3 terminus, with the missing tail filled in from the germline J gene. V was cut by 7 bases and J by 2 bases, with 10 bases left in between. Germline V gene data show CDR1 as MNHEY and CDR2 as SVGEGT. This CDR3 contains 13 residues.

For this clone: The read comes to an end 3 residues before the CDR3 does, leaving the germline J gene to fill in the end. The J gene is TRBJ2-7, the V gene TRBV20-1, with D possibly TRBD1 on 5 matching bases. The V gene's germline CDR1 is DFQATT and CDR2 SNEGSKA (reference sequence). The CDR3 loop spans 13 amino acids. With 1 base removed from V and 5 bases from J, the gap between germline ends came to 12 bases. The covered CDR3 bases are TGCAGTGCTAGAGCCCAGGGTCACCACGAG. It codes for CSARAQGHHE. The whole CDR3 sequence reads CSARAQGHHEQYF.

This clone registers medium-sized by frequency. The missing CDR3 end, 3 residues past where the read stops, is filled in from the germline J gene. The chain couples TRBV12-3 or TRBV12-4 to TRBJ1-4, with 7 bases aligning to TRBD1. J lost 0 bases, V lost 3 bases, and 13 bases had no gene match. The CDR3 contains 19 residues. The CDR3 is CASSFRTGSYDATNEKLFF. Partial CDR3 DNA: TGTGCCAGCAGTTTCCGGACAGGATCCTACGATGCAACTAATGAAAAA.

Details on this clone: The observed sequence ends 3 residues before the CDR3 terminus, with the missing tail filled in from the germline J gene. The chain links TRBV30 to TRBJ2-3; D is unclear. The CDR3 is 13 residues long. The germline CDR1 and CDR2 sequences are GTSNPN and SVGIG (reference sequence). The part of the CDR3 DNA that was read is TGTGCCTGGAGTGTAGGGTTCCAAGAGACG. Amino acids: CAWSVGFQET. The CDR3 in full is CAWSVGFQETQYF.

A remark on this clone: Sequencing ends 3 residues short of the CDR3 end; the germline J gene provides the rest. The rearrangement links TRBV7-8 to TRBJ2-3; 7 bases agree with TRBD2. Germline CDR1 and CDR2: SGHVS and FQNEAQ. V trimming: 1 base; J trimming: 2 bases; junction bases outside the gene matches: 12. The CDR3 covers 18 residues. The CDR3 DNA, read in part, is TGTGCCAGCAGCTTAGGAAAATCGCACTGGGACTACACAGATACG. Translating it yields CASSLGKSHWDYTDT. The complete CDR3 sequence is CASSLGKSHWDYTDTQYF.

Worth noting for this clone: The read terminates 3 residues ahead of where the CDR3 ends, so the germline J gene completes it. The chain couples TRBV7-3 to TRBJ2-3, with 12 nucleotides matching TRBD1. J gave up 3 bases and V 5 bases, and 6 bases lay outside the gene matches. The CDR3 spans 16 residues. Germline V gene data show CDR1 as SGHTA and CDR2 as FQGTGA. The CDR3 DNA, read in part, is TGTGCCAGCAGCCCAGGGACAGGGGGCATGACAGATACG. This gives the protein CASSPGTGGMTDT. The full CDR3 sequence reads CASSPGTGGMTDTQYF.

Points on this clone: The read comes to an end 3 residues before the CDR3 does, leaving the germline J gene to fill in the end. This rearrangement joins TRBV5-6 to TRBJ1-2; no clear D. CDR1 and CDR2 (germline): SGHDT, YYEEEE. The CDR3 totals 14 residues. The CDR3 bases that were read are TGTGCCAGCAACCTCCTACAGAGCCAAGAGACC. Translating gives CASNLLQSQET. The whole CDR3 sequence is CASNLLQSQETYTF. The full variable domain, rest sourced from reference TRBV5-6 and TRBJ1-2, is DAGVTQSPTHLIKTRGQQVTLRCSPKSGHDTVSWYQQALGQGPQFIFQYYEEEERQRGNFPDRFSGHQFPNYSSELNVNALLLGDSALYLCASNLLQSQETYTFGSGTRLTVV.

The CDR3: CAWTVNTEAFF. CDR3 bases read: TGTGCCTGGACAGTGAACACTGAA. The chain employs TRBV30 and TRBJ1-1; D uncertain. The read ends 3 residues early relative to the CDR3; the germline J gene fills the gap. With 4 bases removed from V and 0 bases from J, the gap between germline ends came to 3 bases. CDR1 is GTSNPN and CDR2 is SVGIG in the germline V gene (reference sequence). This CDR3 comprises 11 residues.

About this clone: The read terminates 3 residues ahead of where the CDR3 ends, so the germline J gene completes it. This chain links TRBV7-2 with TRBJ2-1; no firm D call. The CDR3 covers 13 residues. Germline CDR1 is SGHTA and CDR2 is FQGNSA. V was shortened by 2 bases and J by 4 bases, with 6 bases between the two germline ends. The CDR3 protein is CASSLQTYNEQFF. CDR3 DNA, as far as it was read: TGTGCCAGCAGCTTACAGACTTACAATGAG.

As regards this clone: From the germline J gene comes the end of the CDR3, since the read stops 3 residues before it. V usage is TRBV13 and J usage is TRBJ2-1; D is perhaps TRBD1 (6 bases). Per germline, CDR1 PRHDT and CDR2 FYEKMQ (reference sequence). The length of the CDR3 is 15 residues. V lost 1 base, J lost 2 bases, and 9 bases lay in between. The part of the CDR3 DNA that was read is TGTGCCAGCAGCTTAGTACAGGGAACCTACAATGAG. Protein sequence: CASSLVQGTYNE. The complete CDR3 protein is CASSLVQGTYNEQFF.